This T cell receptor (beta chain) originates from a study of regulatory T cells in long-lasting Graves disease. General study results and limits: TCR diversity was lower in persistent than newly diagnosed Graves' disease.

Time point indicated: persistent/refractory GD, antithyroid drugs over 5 years with positive TRAb. Scientists built the TCR library using RNA that was extracted from PBMCs. This CDR3 is built from 12 residues. The V gene's germline CDR1 is KGHDR and CDR2 SFDVKD. Trimming stripped 9 bases from V and 5 bases from J, with 9 bases between. To make TCR beta libraries, researchers used iRepertoire HTBI primers and Arm-PCR of CDR3 regions. MiXCR, run by TCRdb on the multiplex PCR reads, gives a single entry per CDR3 protein. The sample carries fewer than 400,000 distinct CDR3 sequences, 20% recorded once. This clonotype has just a few counts. What it binds is unknown.

V usage is TRBV24-1 and J usage is TRBJ2-2; D gene ambiguous. The sample consisted of peripheral blood mononuclear cells (PBMCs), taken when the disease was refractory, from a patient treated with antithyroid drugs. This receptor was identified in a female donor with Graves disease. CDR3 amino acids: CATQRLTGELFF. CDR3 DNA sequence: TGTGCCACCCAGCGTTTAACCGGGGAGCTGTTTTTT.